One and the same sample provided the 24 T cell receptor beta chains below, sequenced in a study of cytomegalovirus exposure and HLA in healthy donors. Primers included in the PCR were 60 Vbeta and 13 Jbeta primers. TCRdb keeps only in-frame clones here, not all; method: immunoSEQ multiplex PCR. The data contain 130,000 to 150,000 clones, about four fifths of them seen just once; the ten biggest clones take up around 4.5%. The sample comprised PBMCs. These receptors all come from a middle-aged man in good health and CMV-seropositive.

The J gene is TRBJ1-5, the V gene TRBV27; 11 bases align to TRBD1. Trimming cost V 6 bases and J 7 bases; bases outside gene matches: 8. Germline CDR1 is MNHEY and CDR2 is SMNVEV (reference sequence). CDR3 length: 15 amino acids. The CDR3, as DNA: TGTGCCAGCAGGTCGGACAGGGGGCGAGGACAGCCCCAGCATTTT. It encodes CASRSDRGRGQPQHF.

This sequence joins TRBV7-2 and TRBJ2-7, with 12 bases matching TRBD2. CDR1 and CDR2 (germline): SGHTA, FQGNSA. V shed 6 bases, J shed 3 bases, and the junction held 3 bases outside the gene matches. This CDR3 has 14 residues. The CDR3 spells CASRSSGGDYEQYF. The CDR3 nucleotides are TGTGCCAGCAGATCTAGCGGGGGGGACTACGAGCAGTACTTC.

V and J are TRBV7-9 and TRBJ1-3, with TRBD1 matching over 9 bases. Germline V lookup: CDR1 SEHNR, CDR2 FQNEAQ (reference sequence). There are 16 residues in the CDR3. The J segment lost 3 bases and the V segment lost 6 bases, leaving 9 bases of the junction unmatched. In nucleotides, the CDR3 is TGTGCCAGCAGTCCTCTTACAGGGGGCCTTGGAAACACCATATATTTT. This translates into CASSPLTGGLGNTIYF.

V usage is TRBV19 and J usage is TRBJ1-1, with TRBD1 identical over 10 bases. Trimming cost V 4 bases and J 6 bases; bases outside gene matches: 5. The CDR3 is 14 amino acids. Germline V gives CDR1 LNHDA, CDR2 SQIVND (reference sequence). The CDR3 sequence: CASSTPGQGPEAFF. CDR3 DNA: TGTGCCAGTAGTACCCCGGGACAGGGGCCTGAAGCTTTCTTT.

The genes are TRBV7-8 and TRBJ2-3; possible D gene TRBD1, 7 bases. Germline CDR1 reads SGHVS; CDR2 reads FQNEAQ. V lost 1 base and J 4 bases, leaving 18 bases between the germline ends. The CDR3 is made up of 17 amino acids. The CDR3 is CASSLGYRPGGSDTQYF. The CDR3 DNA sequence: TGTGCCAGCAGCTTAGGATATAGGCCAGGGGGGTCAGATACGCAGTATTTT.

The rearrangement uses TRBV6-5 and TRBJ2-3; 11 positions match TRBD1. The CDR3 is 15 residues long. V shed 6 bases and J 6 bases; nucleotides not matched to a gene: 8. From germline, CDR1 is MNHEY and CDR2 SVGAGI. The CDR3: CASRTRTGGLDTQYF. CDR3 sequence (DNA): TGTGCCAGCAGAACGAGGACAGGGGGCTTGGATACGCAGTATTTT.

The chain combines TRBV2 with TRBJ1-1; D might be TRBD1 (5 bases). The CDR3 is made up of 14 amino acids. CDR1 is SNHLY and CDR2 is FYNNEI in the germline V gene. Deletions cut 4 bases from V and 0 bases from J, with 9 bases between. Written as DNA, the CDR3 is TGTGCCAGCAGTGGACAGATCATGAACACTGAAGCTTTCTTT. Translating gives CASSGQIMNTEAFF.

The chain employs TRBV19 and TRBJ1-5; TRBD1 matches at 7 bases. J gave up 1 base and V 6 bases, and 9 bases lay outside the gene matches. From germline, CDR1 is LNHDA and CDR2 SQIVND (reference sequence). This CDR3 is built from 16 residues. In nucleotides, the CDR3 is TGTGCCAGTAGCAGCCAGGGACAGAAAAGCAATCAGCCCCAGCATTTT. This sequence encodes CASSSQGQKSNQPQHF.

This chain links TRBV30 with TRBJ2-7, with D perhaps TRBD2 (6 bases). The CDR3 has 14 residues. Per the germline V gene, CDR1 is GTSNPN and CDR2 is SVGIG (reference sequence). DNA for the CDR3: TGTGGCGGGTCCCCGGGACTGTCCTCCTACGAGCAGTACTTC. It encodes CGGSPGLSSYEQYF.

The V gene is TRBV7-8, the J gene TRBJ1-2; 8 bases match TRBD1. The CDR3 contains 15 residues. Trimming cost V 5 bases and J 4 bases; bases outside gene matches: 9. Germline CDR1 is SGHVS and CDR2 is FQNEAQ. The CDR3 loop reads CASSTQQGGGYGYTF. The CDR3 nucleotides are TGTGCCAGCAGCACACAACAGGGGGGAGGCTATGGCTACACCTTC.

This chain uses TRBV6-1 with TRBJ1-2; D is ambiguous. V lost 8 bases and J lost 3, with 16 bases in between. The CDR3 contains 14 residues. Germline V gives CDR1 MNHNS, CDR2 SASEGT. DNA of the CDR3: TGTGCCAGCGAGCTTGATTGGCGGGACTATGGCTACACCTTC. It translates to CASELDWRDYGYTF.

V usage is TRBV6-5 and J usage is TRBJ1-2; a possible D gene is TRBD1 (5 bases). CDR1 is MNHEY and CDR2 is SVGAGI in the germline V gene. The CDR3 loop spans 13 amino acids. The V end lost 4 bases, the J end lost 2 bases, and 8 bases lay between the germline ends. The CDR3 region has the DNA TGTGCCAGCAGTTCAGGGAACAACTATGGCTACACCTTC. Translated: CASSSGNNYGYTF.

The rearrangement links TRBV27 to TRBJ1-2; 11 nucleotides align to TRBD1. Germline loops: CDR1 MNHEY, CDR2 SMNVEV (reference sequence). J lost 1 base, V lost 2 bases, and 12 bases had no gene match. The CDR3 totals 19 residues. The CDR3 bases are TGTGCCAGCAGTTTAAGACCGGACAGGGGGCTGGGATTTAACTATGGCTACACCTTC. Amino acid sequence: CASSLRPDRGLGFNYGYTF.

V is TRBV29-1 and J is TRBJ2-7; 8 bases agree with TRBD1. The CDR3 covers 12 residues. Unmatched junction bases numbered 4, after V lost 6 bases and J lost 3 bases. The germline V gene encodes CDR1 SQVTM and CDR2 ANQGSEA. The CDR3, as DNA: TGCAGCGTAGGAACAGGGGGCTACGAGCAGTACTTC. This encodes CSVGTGGYEQYF.

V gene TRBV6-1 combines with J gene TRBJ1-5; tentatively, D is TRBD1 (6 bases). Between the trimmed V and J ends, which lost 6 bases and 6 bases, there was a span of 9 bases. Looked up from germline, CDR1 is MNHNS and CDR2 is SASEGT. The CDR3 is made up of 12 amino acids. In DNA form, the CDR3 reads TGTGCCAGCAGACAAGGGGGTCAGCCCCAGCATTTT. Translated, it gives CASRQGGQPQHF.

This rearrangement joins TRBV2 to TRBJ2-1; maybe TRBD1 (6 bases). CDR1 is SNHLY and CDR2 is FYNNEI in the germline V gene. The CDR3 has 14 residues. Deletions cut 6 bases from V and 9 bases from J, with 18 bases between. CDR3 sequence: CASRGTFVKIEQFF. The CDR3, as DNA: TGTGCCAGCAGGGGGACATTCGTGAAGATTGAGCAGTTCTTC. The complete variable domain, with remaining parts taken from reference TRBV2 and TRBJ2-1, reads EPEVTQTPSHQVTQMGQEVILRCVPISNHLYFYWYRQILGQKVEFLVSFYNNEISEKSEIFDDQFSVERPDGSNFTLKIRSTKLEDSAMYFCASRGTFVKIEQFFGPGTRLTVL.

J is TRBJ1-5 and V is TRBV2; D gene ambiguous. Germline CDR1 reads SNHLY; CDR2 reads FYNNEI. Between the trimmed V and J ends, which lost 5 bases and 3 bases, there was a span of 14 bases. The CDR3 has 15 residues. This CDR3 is CASSFGGSLNQPQHF. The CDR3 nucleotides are TGTGCCAGCAGTTTCGGAGGGAGCCTCAATCAGCCCCAGCATTTT.

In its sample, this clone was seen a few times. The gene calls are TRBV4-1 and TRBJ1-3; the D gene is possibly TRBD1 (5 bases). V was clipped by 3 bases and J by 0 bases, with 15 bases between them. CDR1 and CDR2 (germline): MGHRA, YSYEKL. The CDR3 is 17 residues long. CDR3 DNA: TGCGCCAGCAGCCAGCGAGACAGTTTCGGCTCTGGAAACACCATATATTTT. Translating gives CASSQRDSFGSGNTIYF.

CDR3 residues: CASSDNHTEAFF. CDR3 in DNA: TGCGCCAGCTCAGACAACCACACTGAAGCTTTCTTT. V and J are TRBV4-3 and TRBJ1-1, with no clear D. The germline CDR1 and CDR2 sequences are LGHNA and YSLEER. V lost 8 bases to trimming and J lost 3 bases, with 10 bases between them. The CDR3 is made up of 12 amino acids.

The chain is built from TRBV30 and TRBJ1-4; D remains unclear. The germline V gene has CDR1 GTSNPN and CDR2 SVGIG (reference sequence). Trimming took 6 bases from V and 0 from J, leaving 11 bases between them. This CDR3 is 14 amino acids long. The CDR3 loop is CACPSYSTNEKLFF. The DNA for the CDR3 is TGTGCCTGCCCCAGTTATTCAACTAATGAAAAACTGTTTTTT.

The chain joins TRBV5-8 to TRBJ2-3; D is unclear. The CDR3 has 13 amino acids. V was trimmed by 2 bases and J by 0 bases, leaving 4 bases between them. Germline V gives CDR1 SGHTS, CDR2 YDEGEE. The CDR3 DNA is TGTGCCAGCAGCTTACGGAGCACAGATACGCAGTATTTT. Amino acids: CASSLRSTDTQYF.

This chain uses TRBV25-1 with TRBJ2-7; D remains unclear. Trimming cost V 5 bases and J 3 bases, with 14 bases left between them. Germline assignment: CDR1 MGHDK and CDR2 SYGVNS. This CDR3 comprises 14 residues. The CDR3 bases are TGTGCCAGCAGTCAAGCAGGCCCCTACTACGAGCAGTACTTC. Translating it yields CASSQAGPYYEQYF.

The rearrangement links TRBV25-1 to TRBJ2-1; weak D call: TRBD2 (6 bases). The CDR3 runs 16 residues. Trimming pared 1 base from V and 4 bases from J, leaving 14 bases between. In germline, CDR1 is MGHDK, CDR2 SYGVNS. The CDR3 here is CASSEFDGSAYNEQFF. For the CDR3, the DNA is TGTGCCAGCAGTGAATTCGACGGGAGTGCATACAATGAGCAGTTCTTC.

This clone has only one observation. Here the CDR3 DNA reads TGTGCCAGCAGAATACCGATCGAGGAGGACGGGGGAAAGGAGACCCAGTACTTC. It is translated as CASRIPIEEDGGKETQYF. J is TRBJ2-5 and V is TRBV7-8, with D maybe TRBD2 (6 bases). CDR3 size: 18 residues. The ends were cut back, 6 bases at V and 5 bases at J, with 28 bases in the middle. From germline, CDR1 is SGHVS and CDR2 FQNEAQ.